The entry below describes one T cell receptor (beta chain). This sample is drawn from a study of shared clonotypes between healthy human individuals. Deletions cut 8 bases from V and 4 bases from J, with 11 bases between. The germline CDR1 and CDR2 sequences are MNHNY and SVGAGI (reference sequence). The CDR3 contains 12 residues. Sequencing was performed with immunoSEQ multiplex PCR; in TCRdb, only in-frame clones are kept and a portion is missing. The top ten clones hold roughly 13% of a sample with 450,000 to 600,000 clones, 79% of them seen once. This clonotype was sampled from a woman aged 40 to 49 in good health. Some clones in this sample may be carry-over from other donors' samples. The sequenced sample consisted of PBMCs. The chain links TRBV6-6 to TRBJ1-1; possibly TRBD1 for D (5 bases). The CDR3 sequence is CASLQGPTEAFF. The CDR3 DNA sequence: TGTGCCAGCCTCCAGGGCCCCACTGAAGCTTTCTTT.